The source of this T cell receptor (beta chain) is a study of blood T cell repertoires in COVID-19. Study information: Material from acute and convalescent COVID-19 was sourced from the United States, Italy and Spain. T cells, B-cell-depleted T cells, or PBMCs supplied cDNA or gDNA.

In the original processing: It was from reference gene primer amplification that nucleated cell counts were estimated. Assay: immunoSEQ multiplex PCR; the TCRdb copy retains only in-frame clones and omits some. That table supplies the V and J calls and clone size; D and trimming were determined from the DNA. Counted here are more than 110,000 clones, roughly 85% occurring once; the ten biggest clones make up approximately 3.6%. Germline values: CDR1 KGHSH, CDR2 LQKENI. V was pared by 6 bases and J by 8 bases, with 5 bases of the junction left unmatched. The CDR3 extends over 13 amino acids. This TCR came from a man in his sixties with acute or convalescent COVID-19. The chain is built from TRBV18 and TRBJ2-3; 10 bases are shared with TRBD1. The sequenced material came from peripheral blood. Here the CDR3 reads CASSNGQGGTQYF. The CDR3 bases are TGTGCCAGCTCCAATGGACAGGGGGGTACGCAGTATTTT.